This TCR beta chain was retrieved from a study of T cells after yellow fever vaccination. TCRdb independently ran MiXCR on the 5' RACE reads; one entry per CDR3 protein. The profile shows about 200,000 distinct CDR3 sequences, approximately 3.2% of them singletons. The germline gives CDR1 SGDLS, CDR2 YYNGEE. CDR3 size: 15 residues. The ends were cut back, 3 bases at V and 7 bases at J, with 16 bases in the middle. This clonotype was seen ten or more times. This TCR was recovered from a man younger than 35 who received the YFV17D yellow fever vaccine. V usage is TRBV9 and J usage is TRBJ2-2; D is perhaps TRBD1 (6 bases). Sequencing used CD4+ T cells sorted from PBMCs, obtained 10 days after the yellow fever booster vaccination. The CDR3 loop is CASSARQVGSGELFF. CDR3 coding DNA: TGTGCCAGCAGCGCTAGACAGGTGGGAAGCGGGGAGCTGTTTTTT.